One T cell receptor (beta chain) is described in this entry. The CDR3 is made up of 14 amino acids. The V gene end was trimmed by 3 bases and the J gene end by 7 bases; junction bases not matched to a gene: 9. CDR1 and CDR2 from the germline V gene are KGHSH and LQKENI. This sample was taken from a study of blood T cells in healthy people across ages. A J-beta primer mix and a sample-barcoded 5' primer were used in a second PCR of roughly 6 to 12 cycles. A template-switch adaptor containing 12 random nucleotides labeled each cDNA molecule. Any given sample supplied a minimum of 2.5 million CDR3-containing paired-end reads. Using its own MiXCR run on the 5' RACE reads, TCRdb lists one record per CDR3 protein. The table lists about 640,000 distinct CDR3 sequences, around three fifths of them singletons. Donors each provided ten milliliters of peripheral blood.

This TCR derives from a man in his sixties in good health. The V and J genes are TRBV18 and TRBJ2-7; 7 nucleotides line up with TRBD1. The sample taken for sequencing was blood. The CDR3 sequence is CASSPTRQGWEQYF. CDR3 coding DNA: TGTGCCAGCTCACCTACCCGACAGGGATGGGAGCAGTACTTC.